The 25 T cell receptor beta chains below come from one sample, sequenced in a study of shared clonotypes between healthy human individuals. Some clones are missing from TCRdb's copy, which holds only in-frame ones; the method was immunoSEQ multiplex PCR. Of just over 2,000,000 clones listed, about 94% are singletons. Naivety among CD8 cells was defined by CD45RO negativity and positive CCR7 selection, thereby excluding terminally differentiated effector memory CD45RA+ cells. The sequencing sample was made of naive CD8+ T cells sorted from blood. These receptors all stem from a man younger than 35 in good health.

The rearrangement links TRBV1 to TRBJ1-3. TRBV1 counts as a pseudogene. The CDR3 covers 20 residues. CDR3 amino acids: CTSSQPVQELLSDSGNTIYF. The CDR3 coding sequence is TGCACCAGCAGCCAACCGGTTCAGGAACTACTGTCAGACTCTGGAAACACCATATATTTT.

The genes are TRBV25-1 and TRBJ2-2, with D perhaps being TRBD1 or TRBD2 (5 bases each). Germline V lookup: CDR1 MGHDK, CDR2 SYGVNS. Trimming took off 9 bases at V and 2 bases at J, with 22 bases between the two ends. The CDR3 covers 17 residues. The CDR3 DNA follows: TGTGCCAGTGCCCCCGCACGGGGACCTATTAACACCGGGGAGCTGTTTTTT. As protein: CASAPARGPINTGELFF.

This chain joins TRBV29-1 and TRBJ2-3; possibly TRBD1 for D (6 bases). Trimming left V 6 bases short and J 0 bases short, with 10 bases between. The germline CDR1 and CDR2 sequences are SQVTM and ANQGSEA. This CDR3 contains 13 residues. The CDR3 DNA sequence: TGCAGCGTCCGGACAGTTAGCACAGATACGCAGTATTTT. The encoded protein is CSVRTVSTDTQYF.

This rearrangement joins TRBV28 to TRBJ2-1, with D hard to call. Germline CDR1 and CDR2: MDHEN and SYDVKM. The CDR3 covers 14 residues. The V end was cut by 7 bases, the J end by 3 bases, with 13 bases between. DNA for the CDR3: TGTGCCAGCAAGGCTGGACCTTTCTACAATGAGCAGTTCTTC. This gives the protein CASKAGPFYNEQFF.

This rearrangement joins TRBV4-1 to TRBJ1-2; D is ambiguous. Germline loops: CDR1 MGHRA, CDR2 YSYEKL. The CDR3 consists of 15 residues. V was trimmed by 1 base and J by 0 bases, leaving 9 bases between them. CDR3 nucleotide sequence: TGCGCCAGCAGCCAAGGGCGTGGGGCTAACTATGGCTACACCTTC. Translated: CASSQGRGANYGYTF.

Of note for this clone: At the DNA level, this CDR3 is encoded by other sequences in the same sample as well. The chain joins TRBV13 to TRBJ1-2; 8 bases agree with TRBD1. The germline CDR1 and CDR2 sequences are PRHDT and FYEKMQ (reference sequence). The CDR3 is 13 amino acids. Trimming cost V 4 bases and J 4 bases; bases outside gene matches: 2. For the CDR3, the DNA is TGTGCCAGCAGCTCCGGACAGGGCTATGGCTACACCTTC. Protein sequence: CASSSGQGYGYTF. Combining the CDR3 with reference TRBV13 and TRBJ1-2 gives the whole variable domain AAGVIQSPRHLIKEKRETATLKCYPIPRHDTVYWYQQGPGQDPQFLISFYEKMQSDKGSIPDRFSAQQFSDYHSELNMSSLELGDSALYFCASSSGQGYGYTFGSGTRLTVV.

This clone occurred once. The chain links TRBV6-6 to TRBJ1-5, with TRBD1 identical over 7 bases. Trimming cost V 2 bases and J 6 bases; bases outside gene matches: 4. Germline assignment: CDR1 MNHNY and CDR2 SVGAGI (reference sequence). CDR3 size: 14 residues. This CDR3 is CASSYPGTAQPQHF. CDR3 DNA sequence: TGTGCCAGCAGTTACCCCGGGACAGCTCAGCCCCAGCATTTT.

This clone appeared once. This chain uses TRBV5-4 with TRBJ2-7; no clear D. V dropped 0 bases and J dropped 3 bases, with 7 bases sitting between them. Germline loops: CDR1 SGHNT, CDR2 YYREEE (reference sequence). The CDR3 is 13 residues long. CDR3 bases: TGTGCCAGCAGCTTGGGTTCTTTCTACGAGCAGTACTTC. This gives the protein CASSLGSFYEQYF.

The J gene is TRBJ2-3, the V gene TRBV5-6, with 14 bases that match TRBD2. The CDR3 is made up of 19 amino acids. V lost 4 bases, J lost 1 base, and 11 bases stayed unmatched. Germline CDR1 SGHDT, CDR2 YYEEEE. CDR3 nucleotides: TGTGCCAGCAGCACGACGGGACTAGCGGGAGTTTTGGGCACAGATACGCAGTATTTT. This encodes CASSTTGLAGVLGTDTQYF.

A note on this clone: Other DNA sequences in the sample encode the same CDR3. The V and J genes are TRBV4-1 and TRBJ1-1; D uncertain. This CDR3 contains 13 residues. Trimming pared 9 bases from V and 1 base from J, leaving 12 bases between. The germline CDR1 and CDR2 sequences are MGHRA and YSYEKL. CDR3 loop: CASSRTENTEAFF. The CDR3 coding sequence is TGCGCCAGTTCTAGAACAGAGAACACTGAAGCTTTCTTT.

Comments on this clone: The identical CDR3 is also encoded by other nucleotide sequences in the sample. The CDR3 protein is CASSYSSEQYF. CDR3 coding DNA: TGTGCCAGCAGTTACTCGAGCGAGCAGTACTTC. The gene calls are TRBV6-6 and TRBJ2-7, with D uncertain. Germline CDR1 reads MNHNY; CDR2 reads SVGAGI (reference sequence). The CDR3 loop spans 11 amino acids. Trimming took off 0 bases at V and 6 bases at J, with 3 bases between the two ends.

V gene TRBV4-1 combines with J gene TRBJ2-7; D call uncertain. CDR3 length: 13 residues. Germline CDR1 MGHRA, CDR2 YSYEKL. Trimming took off 0 bases at V and 6 bases at J, with 9 bases between the two ends. The CDR3 here is CASSQDPPSEQYF. CDR3 sequence (DNA): TGCGCCAGCAGCCAAGATCCCCCCTCCGAGCAGTACTTC.

The V and J genes are TRBV4-1 and TRBJ1-2; possibly TRBD1 for D (5 bases). Trimming cost V 0 bases and J 3 bases, with 11 bases left between them. Germline CDR1 MGHRA, CDR2 YSYEKL. The CDR3 spans 15 residues. CDR3 nucleotides: TGCGCCAGCAGCCAAGAGCAGACAGACCACTATGGCTACACCTTC. Its translation is CASSQEQTDHYGYTF.

V gene TRBV9 combines with J gene TRBJ2-5, with 10 bases aligning to TRBD2. Per germline, CDR1 SGDLS and CDR2 YYNGEE. V lost 6 bases to trimming and J lost 5 bases; unmatched junction nucleotides: 10. This CDR3 is built from 15 residues. The CDR3 here is CASTALAGGMETQYF. The CDR3 DNA is TGTGCCAGCACCGCCTTAGCGGGGGGAATGGAGACCCAGTACTTC. Together with reference TRBV9 and TRBJ2-5, the CDR3 gives the full variable domain: DSGVTQTPKHLITATGQRVTLRCSPRSGDLSVYWYQQSLDQGLQFLIQYYNGEERAKGNILERFSAQQFPDLHSELNLSSLELGDSALYFCASTALAGGMETQYFGPGTRLLVL.

In its sample, this clone was seen once. The chain employs TRBV7-9 and TRBJ2-5, with D possibly called TRBD1 or TRBD2 (5 bases each). Germline V gene lookup returns CDR1 SEHNR and CDR2 FQNEAQ (reference sequence). The CDR3 has 14 residues. The V end lost 4 bases, the J end lost 0 bases, and 9 bases lay between the germline ends. CDR3 in amino acids: CASSSEGNQETQYF. Here the CDR3 DNA reads TGTGCCAGCAGCTCAGAGGGGAACCAAGAGACCCAGTACTTC.

This chain links TRBV9 with TRBJ2-7; possible D gene TRBD2, 5 bases. Germline CDR1 SGDLS, CDR2 YYNGEE. This CDR3 has 15 amino acids. The ends were cut back, 4 bases at V and 2 bases at J, with 16 bases in the middle. CDR3 in amino acids: CASSPTGSSPYEQYF. The CDR3 DNA is TGTGCCAGCAGCCCAACGGGAAGCTCCCCCTACGAGCAGTACTTC.

The V call is TRBV19, the J call TRBJ2-7; possible D gene TRBD1, 5 bases. From germline, CDR1 is LNHDA and CDR2 SQIVND (reference sequence). The CDR3 has 16 amino acids. The V gene lost 2 bases and the J gene lost 5 bases, with 19 bases spanning the gap. The CDR3: CASSIFFQGGSHEQYF. The CDR3 coding sequence is TGTGCCAGTAGTATATTTTTCCAGGGTGGATCACACGAGCAGTACTTC.

The chain couples TRBV28 to TRBJ2-7; D is uncertain. The V end lost 2 bases, the J end lost 2 bases, and 7 bases lay between the germline ends. There are 13 residues in the CDR3. Per germline, CDR1 MDHEN and CDR2 SYDVKM. This CDR3 reads CASSLALTYEQYF. The CDR3 bases are TGTGCCAGCAGTTTAGCTCTCACCTACGAGCAGTACTTC.

This chain uses TRBV27 with TRBJ2-7; D is unresolved. V lost 5 bases and J lost 0, with 14 bases in between. The CDR3 loop spans 15 amino acids. The V gene's germline CDR1 is MNHEY and CDR2 SMNVEV (reference sequence). The CDR3 loop reads CASSPFGFTSYEQYF. The CDR3 region has the DNA TGTGCCAGCAGTCCTTTTGGCTTTACCTCCTACGAGCAGTACTTC.

The rearrangement links TRBV6-5 to TRBJ2-3, with D possibly being TRBD1 (6 bases). Germline assignment: CDR1 MNHEY and CDR2 SVGAGI. V gave up 4 bases and J gave up 3 bases, with 14 bases separating them. The CDR3 runs to 15 residues. For the CDR3, the DNA is TGTGCCAGCAGTTCCACAGGGTCGTGGACAGATACGCAGTATTTT. Translated, it gives CASSSTGSWTDTQYF.

The chain links TRBV6-6 to TRBJ1-2, with 10 bases fitting TRBD1. J lost 2 bases, V lost 6 bases, and 0 bases had no gene match. Germline values: CDR1 MNHNY, CDR2 SVGAGI (reference sequence). The CDR3 spans 13 residues. CDR3 bases: TGTGCCAGCAGGACAGGGGGCAACTATGGCTACACCTTC. Amino acid sequence: CASRTGGNYGYTF.

CDR3 bases: TGTGCCAGCCAGGGGAGTGTCACAGATACGCAGTATTTT. Protein sequence: CASQGSVTDTQYF. The rearrangement uses TRBV2 and TRBJ2-3; D might be TRBD1 (6 bases). Germline V gives CDR1 SNHLY, CDR2 FYNNEI. This CDR3 is 13 amino acids long. The ends were cut back, 8 bases at V and 2 bases at J, with 11 bases in the middle. The entire variable domain, with the rest obtained from reference TRBV2 and TRBJ2-3, is as follows: EPEVTQTPSHQVTQMGQEVILRCVPISNHLYFYWYRQILGQKVEFLVSFYNNEISEKSEIFDDQFSVERPDGSNFTLKIRSTKLEDSAMYFCASQGSVTDTQYFGPGTRLTVL.

The rearrangement links TRBV28 to TRBJ2-2, with TRBD2 identical over 7 bases. Germline trimming cut 5 bases from V and 5 bases from J; bases unmatched to any gene: 8. There are 15 residues in the CDR3. Germline CDR1 and CDR2: MDHEN and SYDVKM. CDR3 DNA sequence: TGTGCCAGCAGTCCAAAGGGACTATCAACCGGGGAGCTGTTTTTT. Residues: CASSPKGLSTGELFF.

This chain uses TRBV5-1 with TRBJ1-1, with D unresolved. Germline lookup yields CDR1 SGHRS and CDR2 YFSETQ. The V and J ends lost 3 bases and 5 bases respectively, with 8 bases between them. This CDR3 has 12 residues. In nucleotides, the CDR3 is TGCGCCAGCAGCTATGAGGCGACTGAAGCTTTCTTT. It encodes CASSYEATEAFF.

The V gene is TRBV5-5, the J gene TRBJ1-5; tentative D call: TRBD1 (6 bases). V was shortened by 5 bases and J by 6 bases, with 15 bases between the two germline ends. Germline CDR1 reads SGHKS; CDR2 reads YYEKEE (reference sequence). The CDR3 has 14 amino acids. CDR3 loop: CASSWTDVGQPQHF. The CDR3 nucleotides read TGTGCCAGCAGTTGGACAGACGTCGGTCAGCCCCAGCATTTT. The whole variable domain, remainder taken from reference TRBV5-5 and TRBJ1-5, is DAGVTQSPTHLIKTRGQQVTLRCSPISGHKSVSWYQQVLGQGPQFIFQYYEKEERGRGNFPDRFSARQFPNYSSELNVNALLLGDSALYLCASSWTDVGQPQHFGDGTRLSIL.